Reported below is one TCR beta chain. The record originates from a study of T cell changes during pregnancy in multiple sclerosis. Only in-frame clones appear in the TCRdb table, and some are missing; sequencing was by immunoSEQ multiplex PCR. The sample lists approximately 50,000 clones; 92% were seen once. Per germline, CDR1 LGHNA and CDR2 YSLEER. The CDR3 loop spans 16 amino acids. V lost 1 base, J lost 3 bases, and 13 bases lay in between. The source of this sequence is a female donor with multiple sclerosis, enrolled in a pregnancy study. Sequenced here: CD4+ T cells from peripheral blood mononuclear cells, sampled after pregnancy. The chain uses TRBV4-3 and TRBJ1-3, with D perhaps matching TRBD1 (5 bases). Here the CDR3 DNA reads TGCGCCAGCAGCCAAGCTTCTACGACAGTTGGAAACACCATATATTTT. This translates into CASSQASTTVGNTIYF.